Relative to its sample, the clone carrying this T cell receptor (beta chain) is medium-sized. The source of the sample is a study of T cell repertoires in ileal Crohn's disease. Looking at the study overall: M6 samples are neoterminal ileum biopsies from postoperative colonoscopy.

The junction had 9 bases not matched to a gene; V was cut back by 7 bases and J by 3 bases. The length of the CDR3 is 16 residues. Per germline, CDR1 ENHRY and CDR2 SYGVKD. As for time point: neoterminal ileum biopsy at postoperative endoscopy, about 6 months after surgery. Produced via immunoSEQ multiplex PCR; TCRdb's table is partial and in-frame only. The sample has more than 10,000 clones, about four fifths seen once. This TCR was sampled from an adult with Crohn's disease. Source material: ileal tissue. This chain connects TRBV10-3 to TRBJ2-1, with 10 bases identical to TRBD1. The CDR3 reads CAITLDRDRGYNEQFF. The CDR3 region has the DNA TGTGCCATCACGCTAGACCGGGACAGGGGCTACAATGAGCAGTTCTTC.